The sample holds many counts of the clone carrying this TCR beta chain. Carried by each TCR cDNA molecule was a unique molecular identifier. TCRdb re-derived calls from the 5' RACE reads in MiXCR, one entry per CDR3 protein. The sample yields 24,000 or so distinct CDR3 sequences, about 3% seen once. The CDR3 contains 16 residues. CDR1 and CDR2 (germline): MNHEY, SVGAGI. With V trimmed by 2 bases and J by 8 bases, 9 bases remained unmatched. The source of the sample is a study of spatial heterogeneity in lung cancer. The time point is: sample taken at primary tumor resection. Whole RNA came from tumor, nontumor lung or frozen PBMC and was sequenced without being sorted.

This specimen consisted of PBMCs, obtained at surgery. This receptor was identified in a female donor with early-stage non-small cell lung cancer. The chain carries TRBV6-5 and TRBJ2-3; 11 bases are a match to TRBD1. This chain's CDR3 is CASSYGTGGFIGTQYF. The CDR3 DNA reads TGTGCCAGCAGTTACGGGACAGGGGGTTTCATTGGTACGCAGTATTTT.